This TCR beta chain came from a study of regulatory T cells in long-lasting Graves disease (dated by TCRdb to the early 2020s). Turning to the overall study: Antithyroid drugs had been taken for less than 3 months by newly diagnosed Graves' disease patients. Peripheral blood TCR sequencing and RNA sequencing compared persistent Graves' disease patients with newly diagnosed Graves' disease patients. The study took place in China and was registered as a clinical trial. A total of around 35 samples underwent TCR sequencing, from some 13 patients with persistent Graves' disease and 20 patients with newly diagnosed Graves' disease.

V loses 5 bases of germline sequence and J loses 4 bases, and the interval between the two ends is 12 bases. CDR1 and CDR2 were assigned from the germline V gene (reference sequence) as DFQATT and SNEGSKA. The CDR3 goes from the cysteine to the phenylalanine over 13 residues. Solely the CDR3 DNA is kept, with 39 bases framed from the first base. Library prep was done by multiplex PCR. Sequencing relied on an Illumina HiSeq 4000. iRepertoire HTBI primers and Arm-PCR amplification of CDR3 regions were used to construct TCR beta libraries. PCR products were gel purified before sequencing. Regarding the original processing steps: A total of 62 TRBV and under 15 TRBJ segments were identified across samples and were used for gene usage analysis of CDR3 amino acid clonotypes. COPE and FqMerger were used to merge the filtered high-quality paired reads into contigs. BLAST was used to align contigs to the IMGT TRBV, TRBD and TRBJ reference genes, and CDR3 was defined following IMGT. Any clonotype with a frequency above 0.1% was classified as a highly expanded clone. Repertoire diversity was measured by Shannon entropy, and V-J evenness by the Gini coefficient. Public clonotypes were defined as clonotypes shared by more than one individual. In-frame beta chains were kept once TCRdb had trimmed the public reads at Q25 with fastp and called clones with MiXCR. Identical CDR3 protein sequences are pooled into one entry, listed with their most common genes and DNA. TCRdb's processing, not the authors', yielded these V and J calls. The sample has about 220,000 distinct CDR3 sequences on record, around 19% of them singletons. The biggest ten clones account for approximately 12% of the sample.

The intended sense of this specimen's time point label: newly diagnosed GD, antithyroid drugs for less than 3 months. RNA was extracted from PBMCs in TRIzol for both TCR sequencing and RNA sequencing. The diagnosis of Graves' disease was made according to American Thyroid Association guidelines. Patients were recruited from an endocrinology department in Xi'an, China. Each patient gave approximately 10 milliliters of peripheral blood, collected in an EDTA anticoagulant tube. PBMCs were isolated by Ficoll Paque Plus density gradient separation without further T cell sorting. An Agilent 2100 Bioanalyzer and agarose gel were used to check RNA quality, while a NanoDrop 2000 measured RNA concentration. This clonotype appeared many times. The antigen it recognizes is unknown. Per-base quality was not reported, and no clone a single base away is much larger than it. Findings and caveats that apply to the study as a whole: Compared with newly diagnosed patients, persistent Graves' disease patients had lower TCR Shannon entropy and fewer highly expanded clones, which suggests clonal expansion. A larger number of public clonotypes was shared among persistent patients (fewer than 3,000) than among newly diagnosed patients (roughly 930). Persistent disease showed preferential use of TRBV28, TRBJ1-2 and TRBJ2-5, whereas newly diagnosed disease favored TRBV20-1 and TRBJ2-1. Sequencing and analysis were limited to the TCR beta chain. Because the primary lesion, thyroid tissue, could not be accessed, the study looked at peripheral blood alone. The authors acknowledged the small sample size as a limitation that may reduce accuracy.

A further study also used this sample, focusing on T cells in Graves' hyperthyroidism and ophthalmopathy. Per the second study: Graves' hyperthyroidism was defined as stable when no progression to ophthalmopathy occurred over 18 months of follow-up. The hyperthyroidism patients were between 18 and 65 years old and newly diagnosed, with a disease duration of less than 2 months. Exclusion was applied to patients with uncontrolled infections, other autoimmune diseases, pregnancy or lactation. Clinical symptoms, serum thyroxine and TRAb, thyroid ultrasound, and orbital computed tomography formed the basis for the diagnoses. The TCR CDR3 was subjected to a first round of RT-PCR using the HTBI primer set and the Qiagen OneStep RT-PCR kit. Most expanded thyroid clonotypes (frequency above 0.001) were also detected in blood, suggesting blood repertoires may reflect thyroid immune responses. Ophthalmopathy was separated from stable hyperthyroidism by a 13 V-J signature model, with around 90% sensitivity and roughly 81% specificity obtained in cross-validation and 80%/75% obtained in testing. In validation, the model predicted progression to ophthalmopathy with approximately 70% sensitivity and 72% to 85% specificity, a median of 6.5 months before onset. A discovery cohort of about a hundred patients, 43 with Graves' ophthalmopathy and 55 to 60 with stable Graves' hyperthyroidism, was used to find distinguishing TCR V-J signatures. Whether ophthalmopathy could be predicted prospectively was tested in an independent validation cohort made up of roughly 20 hyperthyroidism patients plus 17 patients who later progressed to ophthalmopathy. The 90 to 100 discovery patients were randomly divided into training and test sets at a 7:3 ratio. The study also compared thyroid tissue and blood T-cell repertoires from 5 to 7 Graves' hyperthyroidism patients. After sampling, hyperthyroidism patients received methimazole starting at 30 mg daily, and ophthalmopathy patients received high-dose intravenous methylprednisolone. The libraries were constructed in a second round of multiplex PCR and then size-selected and purified. Sequencing of the libraries was done on an Illumina HiSeq2000 using paired-end 100 bp reads. SOAPnuke was used to process the raw data, removing reads that contained adapters or uncalled bases, had a mean Phred below 15, or lacked an exact match to the constant primer or identifier. High-quality paired reads were merged with COPE v1.2.5, and unique nucleotide sequences were defined as clonotypes. MiTCR v1.1 was used to align clonotypes to the IMGT TRBV, TRBD and TRBJ reference segments. The analysis was restricted to V-J combinations with a frequency above 0.0001, which together covered about 99% of the repertoires. The TCS score was defined as the ratio of F50 (clonal expansion) to E x V (chaos), calculated using BLOSUM62-based TCRdist between CDR3 peptides within each V-J. Welch's t-statistics and random forest reduced approximately 520 V-J features to some 14, which were used in a naive Bayes classifier (R e1071). No statistical method was used to set the sample size in advance, and investigators knew the group allocation. The paper reports TCR Vbeta CDR3 sequencing of approximately 130 peripheral blood samples: over 40 ophthalmopathy, 70 to 85 hyperthyroidism and 17 progressor patients.

The material was peripheral blood mononuclear cells (PBMCs), obtained at new diagnosis, from a patient treated with antithyroid drugs. The rearranged segments are TRBV20-1 and TRBJ1-5; D gene: possibly TRBD1, on 6 matching bases. This receptor was obtained from a woman younger than 45 with Graves disease. Donor details come from another sample of the same person, matched by shared clones. The DNA is TGCAGTGCTTGGACAGCTCAGAATCAGCCCCAGCATTTT. It translates as CSAWTAQNQPQHF.